Described below is a single T cell receptor beta chain sequence and its context. Antigen specificity is unknown. This sample was included in a study of lymphopenia after photon versus proton radiotherapy. Produced via immunoSEQ multiplex PCR; TCRdb's table is partial and in-frame only. The sample comprises approximately 31,000 clones, approximately 84% of which are singletons, and roughly 15% rests with the top ten. General study points: Relative stability marked proton patients; photon patients lost diversity and naive cells. Oligoclonal CD8+ Temra expansion after nadir drove photon patients' diversity drop.

Germline V lookup: CDR1 MDHEN, CDR2 SYDVKM. V gave up 4 bases and J gave up 4 bases, with 7 bases separating them. The CDR3 totals 12 residues. The starting material was peripheral blood, obtained from a patient treated with proton-based radiotherapy. The sequence was obtained from a woman in her 70s with pancreatic cancer. The chain combines TRBV28 with TRBJ1-2; D remains ambiguous. This CDR3 reads CASSSRTYGYTF. The CDR3 bases are TGTGCCAGCAGTTCCCGGACCTATGGCTACACCTTC.